The sequence of this T cell receptor beta chain was determined in a study of cytomegalovirus exposure and HLA in healthy donors. The primer mix had 60 Vbeta and 13 Jbeta primers. Clones were sequenced by immunoSEQ multiplex PCR, and TCRdb holds only the in-frame ones, with some missing. The sample records roughly 150,000 clones, approximately 78% being singletons. The CDR3 sequence is 14 residues long. The V end was cut by 6 bases, the J end by 1 base, with 7 bases between. Germline CDR1 is LNHDA and CDR2 is SQIVND (reference sequence). The chain employs TRBV19 and TRBJ2-6, with D unclear. The receptor comes from a girl under 10 years old in good health and CMV-seropositive. Material: PBMCs. CDR3 nucleotide sequence: TGTGCCAGTAGGTCCGGTTCTGGGGCCAACGTCCTGACTTTC. It specifies CASRSGSGANVLTF.